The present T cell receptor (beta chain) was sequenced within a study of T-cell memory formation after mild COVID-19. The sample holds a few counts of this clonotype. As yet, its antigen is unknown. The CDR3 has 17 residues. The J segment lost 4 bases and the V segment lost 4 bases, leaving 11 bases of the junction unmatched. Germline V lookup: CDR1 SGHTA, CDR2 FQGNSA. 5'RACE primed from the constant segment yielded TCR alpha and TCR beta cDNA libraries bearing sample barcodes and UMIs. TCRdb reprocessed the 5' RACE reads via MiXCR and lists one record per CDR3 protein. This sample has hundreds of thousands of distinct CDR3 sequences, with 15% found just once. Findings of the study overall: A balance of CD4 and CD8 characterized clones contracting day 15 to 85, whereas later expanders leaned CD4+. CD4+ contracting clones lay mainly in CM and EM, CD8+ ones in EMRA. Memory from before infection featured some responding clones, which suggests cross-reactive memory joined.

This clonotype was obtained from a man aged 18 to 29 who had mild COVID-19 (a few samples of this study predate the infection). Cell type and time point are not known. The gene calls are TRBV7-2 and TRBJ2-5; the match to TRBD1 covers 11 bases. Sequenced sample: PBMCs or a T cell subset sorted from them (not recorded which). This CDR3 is CASSSLGGQGARETQYF. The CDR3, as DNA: TGTGCCAGCAGCTCCCTGGGAGGACAGGGGGCGCGAGAGACCCAGTACTTC.